The 17 T cell receptor beta chains listed next were all sequenced from one sample in a study of shared T cell receptors in the human thymus. TCRdb's copy holds only in-frame clones and misses some; the assay was immunoSEQ multiplex PCR. The sample lists hundreds of thousands of clones; more than 85% were seen once. Sequencing used thymocytes. These receptors were collected from a human donor.

The CDR3 sequence is CAWSVGQGHNEQFF. The CDR3 DNA reads as TGTGCCTGGAGCGTGGGTCAAGGGCACAATGAGCAGTTCTTC. The gene calls are TRBV30 and TRBJ2-1; D remains ambiguous. CDR1 GTSNPN and CDR2 SVGIG come from the germline V gene (reference sequence). The V end was cut by 3 bases, the J end by 5 bases, with 14 bases between. The CDR3 runs 14 residues. Full variable domain (remainder filled in from reference TRBV30 and TRBJ2-1): SQTIHQWPATLVQPVGSPLSLECTVEGTSNPNLYWYRQAAGRGLQLLFYSVGIGQISSEVPQNLSASRPQDRQFILSSKKLLLSDSGFYLCAWSVGQGHNEQFFGPGTRLTVL.

The chain carries TRBV4-2 and TRBJ2-1; 13 nucleotides align to TRBD2. The CDR3 runs to 19 residues. V was clipped by 1 base and J by 5 bases; unmatched bases: 11. Looked up from germline, CDR1 is LGHNA and CDR2 is YNFKEQ. CDR3 coding DNA: TGTGCCAGCAGCCAAGTCGATCACCGGGGACTAGCGGGGAACAATGAGCAGTTCTTC. Translation: CASSQVDHRGLAGNNEQFF.

The rearrangement uses TRBV20-1 and TRBJ1-2, with no clear D. The CDR3 totals 11 residues. V was pared by 5 bases and J by 5 bases, with 9 bases between. From germline, CDR1 is DFQATT and CDR2 SNEGSKA (reference sequence). The CDR3 protein is CSAPRFYGYTF. The CDR3 DNA reads TGCAGTGCTCCCCGTTTTTATGGCTACACCTTC.

The gene calls are TRBV28 and TRBJ2-5; D unclear. The V end lost 9 bases, the J end lost 6 bases, and 17 bases lay between the germline ends. CDR1 is MDHEN, CDR2 SYDVKM, per germline. The CDR3 totals 13 residues. The CDR3 sequence: CASRVKRRQTQYF. For the CDR3, the DNA is TGTGCCAGTAGAGTGAAGCGCAGGCAGACCCAGTACTTC.

The rearrangement joins TRBV27 to TRBJ2-1; 12 bases match TRBD2. Germline V gene lookup returns CDR1 MNHEY and CDR2 SMNVEV (reference sequence). This CDR3 comprises 18 residues. The ends lost 6 bases at V and 6 bases at J; junction bases unmatched: 15. Written as DNA, the CDR3 is TGTGCCAGCAGCCATACTGGCCTAGCGGGAGGGGGTGTCAATGAGCAGTTCTTC. Translation gives CASSHTGLAGGGVNEQFF.

This chain joins TRBV4-3 and TRBJ2-1, with 8 bases matching TRBD2. Looked up from germline, CDR1 is LGHNA and CDR2 is YSLEER. This CDR3 region has 15 residues. With 3 bases clipped from V and 6 bases from J, the junction kept 7 bases outside the gene matches. CDR3 protein: CASSQWSGGGNEQFF. The CDR3 coding sequence is TGCGCCAGCAGCCAGTGGTCGGGAGGGGGCAATGAGCAGTTCTTC.

This clone was observed once. The chain recombines TRBV6-1 with TRBJ1-2, with D uncertain. V was cut by 2 bases and J by 5 bases, with 21 bases left in between. Per germline, CDR1 MNHNS and CDR2 SASEGT. The CDR3 contains 17 residues. The CDR3 nucleotides are TGTGCCAGCAGTGAACTGGAGGCGGCCCTTCCACGTTATGGCTACACCTTC. Its translation: CASSELEAALPRYGYTF.

This chain connects TRBV6-5 to TRBJ2-7; D is possibly TRBD1 or TRBD2 (5 bases each). The germline V and J ends were trimmed by 5 bases and 0 bases, with 14 bases remaining between them. This CDR3 is built from 15 residues. The V gene's germline CDR1 is MNHEY and CDR2 SVGAGI. The CDR3 reads CASSSPGRSSYEQYF. DNA of the CDR3: TGTGCCAGCAGTAGTCCGGGACGGAGCTCCTACGAGCAGTACTTC.

V and J are TRBV10-3 and TRBJ1-2; the match to TRBD1 covers 9 bases. The CDR3 is 15 residues long. V dropped 7 bases and J dropped 6; count of bases not matched to a gene: 12. The V gene's germline CDR1 is ENHRY and CDR2 SYGVKD. Here the CDR3 DNA reads TGTGCCATCAAACTAGGGGGGACAGGGACCCATGGCTACACCTTC. Its protein product is CAIKLGGTGTHGYTF.

The J gene is TRBJ2-7, the V gene TRBV18, with a tentative D call TRBD1 (5 bases). Germline V CDR1 and CDR2: KGHSH, LQKENI. V lost 3 bases, J lost 2 bases, and 11 bases lay in between. The length of the CDR3 is 14 residues. In DNA, the CDR3 is TGTGCCAGCTCACCCTGGACAACTACCTACGAGCAGTACTTC. It is translated as CASSPWTTTYEQYF.

V gene TRBV4-1 combines with J gene TRBJ2-3, with 7 bases lining up with TRBD2. Germline-derived CDR1 and CDR2 are MGHRA and YSYEKL. The CDR3 is 17 amino acids. V lost 2 bases to trimming and J lost 0 bases; unmatched junction nucleotides: 8. As DNA, the CDR3 is TGCGCCAGCAGCCAAAGAAAGCGGGAATATAGCACAGATACGCAGTATTTT. Its protein is CASSQRKREYSTDTQYF.

The chain recombines TRBV7-9 with TRBJ2-1; 11 nucleotides align to TRBD1. The CDR3 covers 17 residues. The J segment lost 7 bases and the V segment lost 4 bases, leaving 12 bases of the junction unmatched. Germline V gives CDR1 SEHNR, CDR2 FQNEAQ (reference sequence). The CDR3 reads CASSSKTRDRGWNEQFF. The CDR3 bases are TGTGCCAGCAGCTCCAAGACCCGGGACAGGGGGTGGAATGAGCAGTTCTTC.

This chain uses TRBV29-1 with TRBJ1-2; D possibly corresponds to TRBD1 (5 bases). Per the germline V gene, CDR1 is SQVTM and CDR2 is ANQGSEA. V lost 1 base to trimming and J lost 0 bases, with 12 bases between them. This CDR3 is 15 amino acids long. CDR3 bases: TGCAGCGTTGAAGGGGACGGTGGAACTAACTATGGCTACACCTTC. Its translation: CSVEGDGGTNYGYTF.

V gene TRBV30 combines with J gene TRBJ2-1; 11 nucleotides line up with TRBD2. The V gene end was trimmed by 3 bases and the J gene end by 4 bases; junction bases not matched to a gene: 8. Germline CDR1 and CDR2: GTSNPN and SVGIG (reference sequence). The CDR3 contains 16 residues. Here the CDR3 DNA reads TGTGCCTGGAGCCGAAGGACTAGCGGGCCTTACAATGAGCAGTTCTTC. This sequence encodes CAWSRRTSGPYNEQFF.

The chain carries TRBV6-1 and TRBJ2-1; perhaps TRBD2 as D (5 bases). Trimming took off 7 bases at V and 7 bases at J, with 17 bases between the two ends. Germline CDR1 and CDR2: MNHNS and SASEGT. The CDR3 covers 14 residues. This CDR3 is CASKITLAWNEQFF. The CDR3, as DNA: TGTGCCAGCAAGATTACTCTAGCTTGGAATGAGCAGTTCTTC.

The chain recombines TRBV6-1 with TRBJ1-2; D might be TRBD1 (6 bases). The CDR3 runs to 15 residues. The germline V gene encodes CDR1 MNHNS and CDR2 SASEGT. V was shortened by 2 bases and J by 2 bases, with 12 bases between the two germline ends. CDR3 residues: CASSELQGRNYGYTF. CDR3 bases: TGTGCCAGCAGTGAACTACAGGGAAGGAACTATGGCTACACCTTC.

The chain employs TRBV7-9 and TRBJ2-7; 9 bases agree with TRBD1. Germline CDR1 is SEHNR and CDR2 is FQNEAQ (reference sequence). The V and J ends lost 5 bases and 4 bases, in that order; junction bases with no gene match: 9. There are 15 residues in the CDR3. In nucleotides, the CDR3 is TGTGCCAGCAGCGCCGCCGGGACAGGGACATACGAGCAGTACTTC. Its protein is CASSAAGTGTYEQYF.